This T cell receptor beta chain emerged from a study of T cells in Graves' hyperthyroidism and ophthalmopathy. This clonotype occurred many times. TCR beta CDR3 sequences were amplified from RNA transcripts. A set of HTBI primers served as the primers for a first-round RT-PCR of the TCR CDR3. TCRdb used MiXCR to reprocess the multiplex PCR reads, holding one entry per CDR3 protein. The repertoire holds 300,000 to 350,000 distinct CDR3 sequences, with around a fifth as singletons. Input material: blood. This sequence originates from a woman between 50 and 59 years old with Graves' hyperthyroidism.

The CDR3 nucleotides read TGTGCCAGCAGCTTGTGGGAAACAGATACGCAGTATTTT. Protein product: CASSLWETDTQYF. The chain is built from TRBV7-2 and TRBJ2-3, with D hard to call. The germline CDR1 and CDR2 sequences are SGHTA and FQGNSA. V shed 3 bases and J shed 3 bases, with 7 bases lying between them. This CDR3 region has 13 residues.